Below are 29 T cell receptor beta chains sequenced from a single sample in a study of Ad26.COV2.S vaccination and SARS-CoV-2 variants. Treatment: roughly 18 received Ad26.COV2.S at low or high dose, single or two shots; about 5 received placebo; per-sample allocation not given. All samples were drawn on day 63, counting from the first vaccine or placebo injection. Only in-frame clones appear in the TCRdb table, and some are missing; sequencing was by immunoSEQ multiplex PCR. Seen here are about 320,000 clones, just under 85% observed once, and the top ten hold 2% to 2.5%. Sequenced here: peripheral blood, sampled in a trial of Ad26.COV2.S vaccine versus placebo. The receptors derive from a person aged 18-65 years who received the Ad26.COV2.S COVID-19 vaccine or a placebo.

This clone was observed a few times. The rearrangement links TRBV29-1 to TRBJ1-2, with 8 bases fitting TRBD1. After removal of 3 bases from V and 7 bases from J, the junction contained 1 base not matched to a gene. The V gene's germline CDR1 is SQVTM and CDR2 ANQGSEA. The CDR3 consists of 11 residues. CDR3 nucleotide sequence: TGCAGCGTTGAGGGACAGGCTGGCTACACCTTC. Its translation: CSVEGQAGYTF.

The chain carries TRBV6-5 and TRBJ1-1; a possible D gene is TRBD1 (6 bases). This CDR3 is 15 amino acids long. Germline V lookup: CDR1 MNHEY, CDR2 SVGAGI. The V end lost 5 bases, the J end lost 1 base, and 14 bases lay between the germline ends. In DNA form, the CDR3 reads TGTGCCAGCAGTAACAGGCGGGGGGCGAACACTGAAGCTTTCTTT. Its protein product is CASSNRRGANTEAFF.

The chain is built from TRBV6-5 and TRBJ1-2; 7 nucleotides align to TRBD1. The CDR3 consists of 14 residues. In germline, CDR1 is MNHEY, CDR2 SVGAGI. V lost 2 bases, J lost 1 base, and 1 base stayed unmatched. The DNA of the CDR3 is TGTGCCAGCAGTTACGGGGACAGTAACTATGGCTACACCTTC. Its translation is CASSYGDSNYGYTF.

The CDR3 DNA reads TGTGCCAGCGGCCGGGAAGGCCCTTCGGACAGGTTAGATCAGCCCCAGCATTTT. Its protein product is CASGREGPSDRLDQPQHF. The V call is TRBV28, the J call TRBJ1-5; 7 nucleotides match TRBD1. The CDR3 loop spans 18 amino acids. V lost 8 bases, J lost 5 bases, and 21 bases stayed unmatched. From germline, CDR1 is MDHEN and CDR2 SYDVKM.

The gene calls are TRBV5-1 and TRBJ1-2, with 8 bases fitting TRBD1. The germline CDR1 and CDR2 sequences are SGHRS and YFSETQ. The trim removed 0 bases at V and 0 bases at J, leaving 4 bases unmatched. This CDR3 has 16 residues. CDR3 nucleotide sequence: TGCGCCAGCAGCTTGGGACAGGGGAGTGCTAACTATGGCTACACCTTC. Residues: CASSLGQGSANYGYTF.

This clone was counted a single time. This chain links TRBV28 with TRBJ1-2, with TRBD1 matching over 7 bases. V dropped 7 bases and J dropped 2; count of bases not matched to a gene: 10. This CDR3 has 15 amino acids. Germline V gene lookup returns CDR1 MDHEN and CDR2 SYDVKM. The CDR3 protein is CASNTPTGWNYGYTF. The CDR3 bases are TGTGCCAGCAACACTCCGACAGGGTGGAACTATGGCTACACCTTC.

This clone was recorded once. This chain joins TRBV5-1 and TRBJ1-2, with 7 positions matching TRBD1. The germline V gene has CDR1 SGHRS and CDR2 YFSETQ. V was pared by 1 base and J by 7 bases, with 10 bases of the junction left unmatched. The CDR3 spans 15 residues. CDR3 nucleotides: TGCGCCAGCAGCTTGACCCCGGCAGGGGGGGGTGGCTACACCTTC. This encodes CASSLTPAGGGGYTF. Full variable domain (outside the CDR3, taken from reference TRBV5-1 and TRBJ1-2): KAGVTQTPRYLIKTRGQQVTLSCSPISGHRSVSWYQQTPGQGLQFLFEYFSETQRNKGNFPGRFSGRQFSNSRSEMNVSTLELGDSALYLCASSLTPAGGGGYTFGSGTRLTVV.

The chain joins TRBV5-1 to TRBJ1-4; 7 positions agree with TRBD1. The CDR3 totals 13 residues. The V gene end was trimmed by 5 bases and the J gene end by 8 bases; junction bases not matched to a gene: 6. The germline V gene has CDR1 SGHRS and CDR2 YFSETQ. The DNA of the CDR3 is TGCGCCAGCAGTAGCACAGGGGTCGAAAAACTGTTTTTT. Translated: CASSSTGVEKLFF.

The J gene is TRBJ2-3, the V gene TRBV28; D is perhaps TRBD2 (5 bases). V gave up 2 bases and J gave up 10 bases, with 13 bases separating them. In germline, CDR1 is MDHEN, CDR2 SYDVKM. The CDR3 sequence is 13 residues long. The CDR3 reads CASSLDGIRAQYF. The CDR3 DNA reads TGTGCCAGCAGTTTAGACGGGATTCGGGCGCAGTATTTT. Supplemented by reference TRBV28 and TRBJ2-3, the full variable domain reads DVKVTQSSRYLVKRTGEKVFLECVQDMDHENMFWYRQDPGLGLRLIYFSYDVKMKEKGDIPEGYSVSREKKERFSLILESASTNQTSMYLCASSLDGIRAQYFGPGTRLTVL.

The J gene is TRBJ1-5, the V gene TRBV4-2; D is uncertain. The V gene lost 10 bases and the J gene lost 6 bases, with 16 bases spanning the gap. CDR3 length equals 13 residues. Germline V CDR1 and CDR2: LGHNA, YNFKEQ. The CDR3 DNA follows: TGTGCCACAGCAGCCCAGACCGGTCAGCCCCAGCATTTT. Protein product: CATAAQTGQPQHF.

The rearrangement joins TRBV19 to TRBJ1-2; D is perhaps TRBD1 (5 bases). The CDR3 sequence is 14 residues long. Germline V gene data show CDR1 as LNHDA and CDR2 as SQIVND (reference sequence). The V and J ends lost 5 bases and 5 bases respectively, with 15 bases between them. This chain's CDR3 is CASSPQGGQYGYTF. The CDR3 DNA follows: TGTGCCAGTAGTCCCCAGGGAGGGCAGTATGGCTACACCTTC.

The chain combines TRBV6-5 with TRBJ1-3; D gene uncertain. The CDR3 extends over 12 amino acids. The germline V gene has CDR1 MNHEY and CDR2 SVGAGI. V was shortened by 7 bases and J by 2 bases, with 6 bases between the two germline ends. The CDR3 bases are TGTGCCAGCATTAGTGCTGGAAACACCATATATTTT. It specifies CASISAGNTIYF.

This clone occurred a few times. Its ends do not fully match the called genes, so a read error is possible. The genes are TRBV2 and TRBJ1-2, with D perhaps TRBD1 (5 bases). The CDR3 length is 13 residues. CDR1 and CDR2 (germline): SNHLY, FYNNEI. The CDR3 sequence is CASSEGQGRGYTF. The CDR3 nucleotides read TGTGCCAGCAGCGAAGGGCAGGGACGTGGCTACACCTTC.

As DNA, the CDR3 is TGTGCCAGCAGTGAATGGGATGGGTACAGAAGCCGCTATGAGCAGTTCTTC. Protein: CASSEWDGYRSRYEQFF. V is TRBV2 and J is TRBJ2-1, with D unclear. The CDR3 sequence is 17 residues long. Trimming removed 2 bases from V and 8 bases from J, with 22 bases in between. CDR1 and CDR2 (germline): SNHLY, FYNNEI.

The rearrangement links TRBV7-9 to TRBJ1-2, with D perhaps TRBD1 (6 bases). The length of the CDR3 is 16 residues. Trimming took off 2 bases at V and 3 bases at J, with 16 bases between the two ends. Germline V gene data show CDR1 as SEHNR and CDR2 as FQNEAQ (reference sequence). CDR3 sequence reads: CASSLISRGADYGYTF. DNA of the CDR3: TGTGCCAGCAGCTTAATATCGCGGGGGGCAGACTATGGCTACACCTTC.

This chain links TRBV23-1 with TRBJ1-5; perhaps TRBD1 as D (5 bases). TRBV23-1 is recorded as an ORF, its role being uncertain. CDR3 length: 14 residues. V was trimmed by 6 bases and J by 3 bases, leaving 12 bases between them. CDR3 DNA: TGCGCCAGCAGCCGGGGGGGAGTCAATCAGCCCCAGCATTTT. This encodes CASSRGGVNQPQHF.

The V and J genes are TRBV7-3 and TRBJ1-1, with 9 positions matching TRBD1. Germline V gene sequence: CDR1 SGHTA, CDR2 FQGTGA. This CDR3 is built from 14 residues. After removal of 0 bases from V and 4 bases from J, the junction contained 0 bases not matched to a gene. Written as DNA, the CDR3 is TGTGCCAGCAGCTTAACGGGACAGGGCACTGAAGCTTTCTTT. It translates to CASSLTGQGTEAFF.

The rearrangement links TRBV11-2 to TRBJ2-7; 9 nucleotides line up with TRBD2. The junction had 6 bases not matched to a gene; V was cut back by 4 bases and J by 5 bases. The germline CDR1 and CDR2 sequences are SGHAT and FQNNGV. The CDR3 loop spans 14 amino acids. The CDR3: CASSWRGGGDEQYF. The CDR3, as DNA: TGTGCCAGCAGCTGGCGGGGGGGAGGCGACGAGCAGTACTTC.

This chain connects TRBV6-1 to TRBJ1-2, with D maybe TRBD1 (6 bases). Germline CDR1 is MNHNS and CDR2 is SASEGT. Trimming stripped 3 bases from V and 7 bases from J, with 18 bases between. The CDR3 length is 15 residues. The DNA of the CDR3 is TGTGCCAGCAGTGAGGGGGCCCAGCAGGGAGGTGGCTACACCTTC. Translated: CASSEGAQQGGGYTF.

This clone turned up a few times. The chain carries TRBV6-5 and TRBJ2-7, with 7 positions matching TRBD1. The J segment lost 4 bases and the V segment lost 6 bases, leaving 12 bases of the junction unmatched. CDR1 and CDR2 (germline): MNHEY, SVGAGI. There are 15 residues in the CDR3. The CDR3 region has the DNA TGTGCCAGCAGATACCGACAGGGCTTACGGTACGAGCAGTACTTC. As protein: CASRYRQGLRYEQYF.

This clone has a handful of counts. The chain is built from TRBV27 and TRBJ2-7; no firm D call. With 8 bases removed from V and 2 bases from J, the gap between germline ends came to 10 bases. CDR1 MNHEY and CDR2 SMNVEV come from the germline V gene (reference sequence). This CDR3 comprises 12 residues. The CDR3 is CASSPGAYEQYF. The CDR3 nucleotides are TGTGCCAGCTCCCCCGGAGCCTACGAGCAGTACTTC.

Here the CDR3 DNA reads TGTGCCAGCAGTTACGGACCTCACGGGGAGCTGTTTTTT. This encodes CASSYGPHGELFF. The chain carries TRBV6-5 and TRBJ2-2, with D unresolved. Germline values: CDR1 MNHEY, CDR2 SVGAGI. The CDR3 has 13 residues. With 2 bases removed from V and 7 bases from J, the gap between germline ends came to 8 bases.

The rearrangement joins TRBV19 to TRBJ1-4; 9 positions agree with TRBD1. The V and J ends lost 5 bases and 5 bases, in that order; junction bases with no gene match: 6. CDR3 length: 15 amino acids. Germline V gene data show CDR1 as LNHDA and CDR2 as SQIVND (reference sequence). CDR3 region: CASSLQGASNEKLFF. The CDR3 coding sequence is TGTGCCAGTAGTTTACAGGGGGCTTCGAATGAAAAACTGTTTTTT. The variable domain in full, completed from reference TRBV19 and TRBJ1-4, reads DGGITQSPKYLFRKEGQNVTLSCEQNLNHDAMYWYRQDPGQGLRLIYYSQIVNDFQKGDIAEGYSVSREKKESFPLTVTSAQKNPTAFYLCASSLQGASNEKLFFGSGTQLSVL.

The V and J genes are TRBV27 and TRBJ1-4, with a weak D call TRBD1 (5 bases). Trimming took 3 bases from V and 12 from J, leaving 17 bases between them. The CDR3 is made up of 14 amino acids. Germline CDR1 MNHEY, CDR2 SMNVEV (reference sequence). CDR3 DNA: TGTGCCAGCAGTTTGAGTGCAGGGCTCGGGGAACTGTTTTTT. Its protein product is CASSLSAGLGELFF.

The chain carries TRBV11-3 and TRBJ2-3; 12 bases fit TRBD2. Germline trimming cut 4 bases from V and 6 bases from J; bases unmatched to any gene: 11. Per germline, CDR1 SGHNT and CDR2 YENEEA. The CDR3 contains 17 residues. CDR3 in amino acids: CASSSRFLAGGSDTQYF. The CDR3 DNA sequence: TGTGCCAGCAGCTCCCGTTTCCTAGCGGGGGGGTCCGATACGCAGTATTTT.

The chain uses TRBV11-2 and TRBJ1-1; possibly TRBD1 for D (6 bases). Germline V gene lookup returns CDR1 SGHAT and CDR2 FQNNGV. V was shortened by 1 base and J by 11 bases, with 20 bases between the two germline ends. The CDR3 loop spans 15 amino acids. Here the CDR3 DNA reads TGTGCCAGCAGCTTAGTTTTGCGGGGGCCACTGGGGGCTTTCTTT. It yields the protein CASSLVLRGPLGAFF.

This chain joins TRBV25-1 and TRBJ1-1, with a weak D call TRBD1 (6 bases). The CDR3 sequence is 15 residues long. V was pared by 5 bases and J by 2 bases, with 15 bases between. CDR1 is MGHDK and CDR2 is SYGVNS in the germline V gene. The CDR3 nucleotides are TGTGCCAGCAGTCCAGATTGGGGGGCAAACACTGAAGCTTTCTTT. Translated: CASSPDWGANTEAFF.

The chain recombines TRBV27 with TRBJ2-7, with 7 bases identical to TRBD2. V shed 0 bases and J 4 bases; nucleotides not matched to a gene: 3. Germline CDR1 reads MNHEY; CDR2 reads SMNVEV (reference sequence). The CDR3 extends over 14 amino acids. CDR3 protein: CASSLSSGGYEQYF. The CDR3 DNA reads TGTGCCAGCAGTTTATCCTCCGGGGGGTACGAGCAGTACTTC.

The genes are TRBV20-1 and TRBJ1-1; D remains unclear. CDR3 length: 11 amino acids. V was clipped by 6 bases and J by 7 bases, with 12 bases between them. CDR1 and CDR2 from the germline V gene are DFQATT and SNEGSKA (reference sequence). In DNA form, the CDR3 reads TGCAGTGCCCCGGACGGACGTGAAGCTTTCTTT. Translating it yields CSAPDGREAFF.